The 14 T cell receptor beta chains presented below share a single source sample, sequenced in a study of CD8+ T cells in alopecia areata. Extracted from the samples, RNA was reverse transcribed into cDNA to serve as the sequencing template. The method was immunoSEQ multiplex PCR; TCRdb's version includes in-frame clones alone and lacks a portion of them. The sample lists 75,000 to 100,000 clones, roughly 42% occurring once. Sequencing was carried out using CD4+ T cells sorted from blood. The source of these receptors is a human donor with alopecia areata.

Remarks on this clone: The sample holds other DNA sequences that translate to the same CDR3. The chain is built from TRBV29-1 and TRBJ1-2; D call uncertain. This CDR3 has 9 amino acids. Germline V lookup: CDR1 SQVTM, CDR2 ANQGSEA. Trimming removed 6 bases from V and 6 bases from J, with 5 bases in between. The CDR3: CSVGDGYTF. The DNA for the CDR3 is TGCAGCGTAGGAGATGGCTACACCTTC.

In this sample, this clone turned up a few times. Within the sample, other DNA sequences also encode this same CDR3. The chain combines TRBV29-1 with TRBJ1-1; D is uncertain. Germline V CDR1 and CDR2: SQVTM, ANQGSEA. This CDR3 is built from 12 residues. Trimming took 4 bases from V and 0 from J, leaving 6 bases between them. CDR3 bases: TGCAGCGTTGTCGGTATGAACACTGAAGCTTTCTTT. Translated, it gives CSVVGMNTEAFF.

The chain joins TRBV30 to TRBJ2-3; no clear D. The V gene's germline CDR1 is GTSNPN and CDR2 SVGIG (reference sequence). Trimming left V 0 bases short and J 3 bases short, with 4 bases between. The CDR3 runs 12 residues. The CDR3 sequence: CAWSVGTDTQYF. CDR3 coding DNA: TGTGCCTGGAGTGTAGGGACAGATACGCAGTATTTT.

V is TRBV7-8 and J is TRBJ2-1, with 8 nucleotides matching TRBD2. The CDR3 loop spans 13 amino acids. Looked up from germline, CDR1 is SGHVS and CDR2 is FQNEAQ. Trimming removed 8 bases from V and 6 bases from J; junction bases left unmatched: 6. In nucleotides, the CDR3 is TGTGCCAGCCGCGGGGGGCGGGCCAATGAGCAGTTCTTC. Translation: CASRGGRANEQFF.

The V and J genes are TRBV28 and TRBJ2-4, with 9 bases lining up with TRBD2. With V trimmed by 4 bases and J by 8 bases, 9 bases remained unmatched. CDR1 and CDR2 from the germline V gene are MDHEN and SYDVKM. This CDR3 is built from 15 residues. The CDR3 protein is CASSSPIAGVYIQYF. The CDR3 bases are TGTGCCAGCAGTTCCCCCATAGCGGGAGTTTACATTCAGTACTTC.

The V call is TRBV29-1, the J call TRBJ1-1; perhaps TRBD1 as D (5 bases). The V gene lost 2 bases and the J gene lost 1 base, with 17 bases spanning the gap. From germline, CDR1 is SQVTM and CDR2 ANQGSEA. This CDR3 spans 16 amino acids. This CDR3 reads CSVELRDPERNTEAFF. The CDR3 bases are TGCAGCGTTGAACTCCGGGACCCTGAACGGAACACTGAAGCTTTCTTT.

The chain carries TRBV28 and TRBJ1-1; D perhaps matches TRBD1 (5 bases). V was pared by 2 bases and J by 3 bases, with 13 bases between. CDR1 and CDR2 from the germline V gene are MDHEN and SYDVKM. The length of the CDR3 is 15 residues. This CDR3 is CASSLPSWGDTEAFF. DNA of the CDR3: TGTGCCAGCAGTTTACCCTCTTGGGGGGACACTGAAGCTTTCTTT.

This clone was counted between two and nine times. The V call is TRBV10-3, the J call TRBJ2-3; the D gene is possibly TRBD2 (7 bases). The ends were cut back, 5 bases at V and 2 bases at J, with 14 bases in the middle. Per germline, CDR1 ENHRY and CDR2 SYGVKD. This CDR3 has 15 residues. CDR3 sequence (DNA): TGTGCCATCAGTCCCCGGGGGGCCCTCACAGATACGCAGTATTTT. Protein product: CAISPRGALTDTQYF.

The V gene is TRBV14, the J gene TRBJ1-1; D is unresolved. The CDR3 is 12 residues long. Germline values: CDR1 SGHDN, CDR2 FVKESK. Trimming removed 5 bases at V and 1 base at J, with 5 bases between. CDR3 in DNA: TGTGCCAGCAGCAAGAGGAACACTGAAGCTTTCTTT. Translated: CASSKRNTEAFF. Supplemented by reference TRBV14 and TRBJ1-1, the full variable domain reads EAGVTQFPSHSVIEKGQTVTLRCDPISGHDNLYWYRRVMGKEIKFLLHFVKESKQDESGMPNNRFLAERTGGTYSTLKVQPAELEDSGVYFCASSKRNTEAFFGQGTRLTVV.

The V gene is TRBV6-5, the J gene TRBJ1-1; maybe TRBD1 (6 bases). Trimming removed 6 bases from V and 2 bases from J, with 16 bases in between. This CDR3 region has 15 residues. Germline V gene sequence: CDR1 MNHEY, CDR2 SVGAGI. CDR3 protein: CASSRPGQTNTEAFF. CDR3 sequence (DNA): TGTGCCAGCAGCCGCCCCGGACAGACTAACACTGAAGCTTTCTTT.

This chain connects TRBV25-1 to TRBJ2-3; no definite D call. Between the trimmed V and J ends, which lost 2 bases and 7 bases, there was a span of 4 bases. Germline V gene data show CDR1 as MGHDK and CDR2 as SYGVNS. This CDR3 region has 11 residues. The DNA for the CDR3 is TGTGCCAGCAGTGAAGGGTATACGCAGTATTTT. Amino acids: CASSEGYTQYF.

This clone occurred a few times. This chain connects TRBV29-1 to TRBJ2-5, with 8 bases aligning to TRBD1. CDR1 is SQVTM and CDR2 is ANQGSEA in the germline V gene. This CDR3 is 15 amino acids long. Trimming took 1 base from V and 4 from J; bases not matched to a gene: 8. CDR3 in amino acids: CSVEADRAGIETQYF. CDR3 nucleotide sequence: TGCAGCGTTGAAGCGGACAGGGCTGGTATAGAGACCCAGTACTTC.

This chain links TRBV30 with TRBJ2-7; D gene uncertain. Trimming cost V 1 base and J 0 bases, with 7 bases left between them. The CDR3 totals 13 residues. Germline CDR1 and CDR2: GTSNPN and SVGIG (reference sequence). The CDR3: CAWSGADSYEQYF. The CDR3 DNA reads as TGTGCCTGGAGTGGGGCCGACTCCTACGAGCAGTACTTC.

This clone was recorded once. The rearrangement joins TRBV5-4 to TRBJ1-2, with 8 bases matching TRBD1. Per germline, CDR1 SGHNT and CDR2 YYREEE (reference sequence). This CDR3 is built from 11 residues. Unmatched junction bases numbered 6, after V lost 4 bases and J lost 13 bases. The CDR3 coding sequence is TGTGCCAGCAGCCGGGACAGGATGCGCACCTTC. The encoded protein is CASSRDRMRTF.